This T cell receptor (beta chain) derives from a study of a mutant IDH1 vaccine in newly diagnosed glioma. Looking at the study overall: Vaccines began 4-6 weeks after radiotherapy alone, or with temozolomide cycles. Most had both radiotherapy and temozolomide beforehand; others had only one.

Data came from immunoSEQ multiplex PCR; TCRdb stores just in-frame clones and leaves some out. This sample has under 40,000 clones, with approximately 84% found just once. From germline, CDR1 is MGHRA and CDR2 YSYEKL. Trimming removed 2 bases from V and 5 bases from J, with 24 bases in between. The CDR3 length is 18 residues. A word on this clone: Its specificity is not known.

Sample time point: week 47, end of study. Vaccination comprised doses that each held 300 ug of mutant IDH1 20-mer peptide, plus topical imiquimod. This material consisted of PBMCs, taken from a glioma patient whose treatment included an IDH1 peptide vaccine. This chain connects TRBV4-1 to TRBJ2-5; D possibly corresponds to TRBD1 (6 bases). This TCR was recovered from a young man with glioma. CDR3 bases: TGCGCCAGCAGCCAAATGTCCGCAGAAGTGCAGGGGTCGGAGACCCAGTACTTC. It translates to CASSQMSAEVQGSETQYF.